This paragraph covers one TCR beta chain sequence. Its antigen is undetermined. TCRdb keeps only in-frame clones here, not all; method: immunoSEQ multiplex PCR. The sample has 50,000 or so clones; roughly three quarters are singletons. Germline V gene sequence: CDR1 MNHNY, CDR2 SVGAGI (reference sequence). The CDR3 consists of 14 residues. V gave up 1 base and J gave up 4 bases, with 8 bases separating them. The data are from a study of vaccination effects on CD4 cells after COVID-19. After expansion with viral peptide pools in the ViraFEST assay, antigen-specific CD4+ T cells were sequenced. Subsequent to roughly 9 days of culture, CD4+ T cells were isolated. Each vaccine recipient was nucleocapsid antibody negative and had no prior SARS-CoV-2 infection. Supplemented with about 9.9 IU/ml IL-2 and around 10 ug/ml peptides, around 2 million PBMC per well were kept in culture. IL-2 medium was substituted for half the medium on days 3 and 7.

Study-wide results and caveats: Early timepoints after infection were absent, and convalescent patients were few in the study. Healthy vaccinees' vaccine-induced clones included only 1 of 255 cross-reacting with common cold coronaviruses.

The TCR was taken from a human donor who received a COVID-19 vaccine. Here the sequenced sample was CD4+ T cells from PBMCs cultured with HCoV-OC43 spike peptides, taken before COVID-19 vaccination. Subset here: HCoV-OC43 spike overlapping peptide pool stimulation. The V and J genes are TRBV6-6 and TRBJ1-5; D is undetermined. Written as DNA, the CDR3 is TGTGCCAGCAGTTACTTTCAGATTAATCAGCCCCAGCATTTT. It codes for CASSYFQINQPQHF.